Shown below are 32 T cell receptor beta chains from a single sample sequenced in a study of OX40 agonist ivuxolimab in advanced cancers. Assay used: immunoSEQ multiplex PCR; TCRdb lists only in-frame clones, some missing. The top ten clones hold 0.85% to 1.1% of a sample with about 50,000 clones, 88% of them seen once. Sequencing used CD4+ or CD8+ T cells sorted from blood, obtained in a trial of the OX40 agonist ivuxolimab. All receptors come from an adult with an advanced solid tumor such as melanoma, head and neck, liver or kidney cancer.

The V call is TRBV21-1, the J call TRBJ2-7. TRBV21-1 is noted as a pseudogene. This CDR3 has 14 residues. CDR3: CASSKKGRTYEQYF. The CDR3 region has the DNA TGTGCCAGCAGCAAGAAGGGACGGACCTACGAGCAGTACTTC.

This rearrangement joins TRBV9 to TRBJ2-1; possible D gene TRBD2, 6 bases. The CDR3 totals 15 residues. The V gene lost 0 bases and the J gene lost 3 bases, with 10 bases spanning the gap. In germline, CDR1 is SGDLS, CDR2 YYNGEE. CDR3 coding DNA: TGTGCCAGCAGCGTAGCGGGACTCCACTACAATGAGCAGTTCTTC. Amino acid sequence: CASSVAGLHYNEQFF.

The J gene is TRBJ2-7, the V gene TRBV7-2; a possible D gene is TRBD2 (5 bases). Trimming stripped 1 base from V and 3 bases from J, with 10 bases between. Germline V gives CDR1 SGHTA, CDR2 FQGNSA. CDR3 length: 14 amino acids. CDR3 residues: CASSLGVGGYEQYF. The CDR3 DNA is TGTGCCAGCAGCTTAGGAGTAGGAGGCTACGAGCAGTACTTC.

V usage is TRBV5-1 and J usage is TRBJ2-1, with a possible D match to TRBD1 (6 bases). The CDR3 consists of 16 residues. Trimming removed 0 bases at V and 0 bases at J, with 10 bases between. Germline assignment: CDR1 SGHRS and CDR2 YFSETQ. CDR3 sequence: CASSLEGGASYNEQFF. The CDR3 DNA reads as TGCGCCAGCAGCTTGGAAGGGGGAGCCTCCTACAATGAGCAGTTCTTC.

This clone was recorded once. The rearrangement uses TRBV30 and TRBJ2-7; 9 nucleotides agree with TRBD2. V lost 7 bases and J lost 4; bases outside the gene matches: 14. The germline CDR1 and CDR2 sequences are GTSNPN and SVGIG (reference sequence). This CDR3 spans 15 amino acids. CDR3 in DNA: TGTGCCTCGCAGCGGGAGGCCCAGCCCTTTTACGAGCAGTACTTC. Translation: CASQREAQPFYEQYF.

The count of this clone is one. This chain joins TRBV6-6 and TRBJ2-7; D is perhaps TRBD1 (6 bases). This CDR3 has 13 amino acids. V was trimmed by 2 bases and J by 11 bases, leaving 16 bases between them. Germline assignment: CDR1 MNHNY and CDR2 SVGAGI (reference sequence). The CDR3 sequence is CASSYNPWDKKYF. The CDR3 DNA follows: TGTGCCAGCAGTTACAATCCGTGGGACAAGAAGTACTTC.

This rearrangement joins TRBV7-2 to TRBJ2-4; 9 bases align to TRBD1. V trimming: 9 bases; J trimming: 8 bases; junction bases outside the gene matches: 14. CDR3 size: 15 residues. Looked up from germline, CDR1 is SGHTA and CDR2 is FQGNSA. The CDR3 nucleotides are TGTGCCAGTGGTACTGACAGGGGGATGGGGTACATTCAGTACTTC. Translating it yields CASGTDRGMGYIQYF.

The chain is built from TRBV7-2 and TRBJ2-1; weak D call: TRBD2 (7 bases). This CDR3 contains 15 residues. Germline V gene lookup returns CDR1 SGHTA and CDR2 FQGNSA. V shed 5 bases and J shed 8 bases, with 19 bases lying between them. The chain's CDR3 is CASSRGAGRPDEQFF. The CDR3 DNA follows: TGTGCCAGCAGCCGGGGGGCAGGGCGCCCCGATGAGCAGTTCTTC.

The V gene is TRBV6-6, the J gene TRBJ1-1, with a weak D call TRBD1 (5 bases). V lost 8 bases, J lost 5 bases, and 15 bases lay in between. CDR1 is MNHNY, CDR2 SVGAGI, per germline (reference sequence). CDR3 length: 13 residues. CDR3 nucleotide sequence: TGTGCCAGCCGTAGGGGCGAGGGGACTGAAGCTTTCTTT. Protein sequence: CASRRGEGTEAFF.

The chain links TRBV7-9 to TRBJ2-5; D not certain. This CDR3 is built from 12 residues. Trimming cost V 4 bases and J 5 bases, with 8 bases left between them. Germline V CDR1 and CDR2: SEHNR, FQNEAQ (reference sequence). CDR3 sequence reads: CASSSLGETQYF. The CDR3 bases are TGTGCCAGCAGCTCCCTAGGGGAGACCCAGTACTTC.

The chain joins TRBV11-2 to TRBJ1-1; TRBD1 matches at 7 bases. CDR3 length: 15 amino acids. CDR1 is SGHAT and CDR2 is FQNNGV in the germline V gene. Germline trimming cut 3 bases from V and 1 base from J; bases unmatched to any gene: 5. CDR3 in DNA: TGTGCCAGCAGCTTCGCGGGACAGAAGAACACTGAAGCTTTCTTT. This encodes CASSFAGQKNTEAFF.

The gene calls are TRBV5-4 and TRBJ2-7, with 15 bases aligning to TRBD2. Looked up from germline, CDR1 is SGHNT and CDR2 is YYREEE (reference sequence). CDR3 length: 17 residues. The V and J ends lost 6 bases and 1 base, in that order; junction bases with no gene match: 8. CDR3 protein: CASTSGGLAGGSYEQYF. For the CDR3, the DNA is TGTGCCAGCACCTCGGGGGGACTAGCGGGAGGTTCCTACGAGCAGTACTTC.

CDR3: CASSVEGGPETQYF. The CDR3, as DNA: TGTGCCAGCAGCGTAGAGGGAGGGCCCGAGACCCAGTACTTC. The rearrangement joins TRBV9 to TRBJ2-5; 7 bases map to TRBD2. Germline CDR1 SGDLS, CDR2 YYNGEE. The J segment lost 5 bases and the V segment lost 0 bases, leaving 4 bases of the junction unmatched. The CDR3 extends over 14 amino acids.

This CDR3 reads CASSSQANYGYTF. DNA of the CDR3: TGTGCCAGCAGCTCACAGGCTAACTATGGCTACACCTTC. V usage is TRBV13 and J usage is TRBJ1-2, with D possibly TRBD1 on 5 matching bases. V gave up 4 bases and J gave up 0 bases, with 6 bases separating them. This CDR3 contains 13 residues. The germline V gene encodes CDR1 PRHDT and CDR2 FYEKMQ (reference sequence).

The chain couples TRBV9 to TRBJ1-1; D unclear. This CDR3 is 16 amino acids long. Trimming removed 4 bases from V and 0 bases from J, with 16 bases in between. Germline CDR1 SGDLS, CDR2 YYNGEE. The CDR3 sequence is CASSPQSDTLNTEAFF. In DNA, the CDR3 is TGTGCCAGCAGCCCCCAATCCGACACCTTGAACACTGAAGCTTTCTTT.

The chain employs TRBV6-5 and TRBJ1-3; D is uncertain. The CDR3 runs to 13 residues. Germline CDR1 and CDR2: MNHEY and SVGAGI. V lost 6 bases and J lost 0, with 6 bases in between. In DNA form, the CDR3 reads TGTGCCAGCAGGGCGGACTCTGGAAACACCATATATTTT. The encoded protein is CASRADSGNTIYF.

The V and J genes are TRBV10-3 and TRBJ2-1, with TRBD1 matching 7 bases. With 9 bases clipped from V and 5 bases from J, the junction kept 10 bases outside the gene matches. The CDR3 runs 14 residues. The germline gives CDR1 ENHRY, CDR2 SYGVKD. The DNA of the CDR3 is TGTGCCATAGATAGTGGAACAGGGGACAATGAGCAGTTCTTC. Translated: CAIDSGTGDNEQFF.

The chain recombines TRBV6-1 with TRBJ1-5; D may be TRBD1 (6 bases). V lost 5 bases and J lost 4, with 9 bases in between. The CDR3 length is 13 residues. Germline assignment: CDR1 MNHNS and CDR2 SASEGT. CDR3 bases: TGTGCCAGCAGTCCGGACAGAAATCAGCCCCAGCATTTT. This translates into CASSPDRNQPQHF.

This chain connects TRBV6-5 to TRBJ2-7; 7 positions agree with TRBD2. The CDR3 covers 13 residues. The ends lost 6 bases at V and 3 bases at J; junction bases unmatched: 5. Germline CDR1 reads MNHEY; CDR2 reads SVGAGI. The CDR3 loop reads CASRGPGGYEQYF. CDR3 sequence (DNA): TGTGCCAGCAGAGGGCCGGGGGGCTACGAGCAGTACTTC.

The table lists this clone with a count of one. The same CDR3 arises from other DNA sequences in this sample as well. The V gene is TRBV6-5, the J gene TRBJ2-2; D possibly corresponds to TRBD2 (6 bases). The germline V gene encodes CDR1 MNHEY and CDR2 SVGAGI. Deletions cut 0 bases from V and 3 bases from J, with 11 bases between. The CDR3 contains 16 residues. For the CDR3, the DNA is TGTGCCAGCAGTTACTCGATGGGAGGAGACACCGGGGAGCTGTTTTTT. Protein: CASSYSMGGDTGELFF.

The chain uses TRBV19 and TRBJ2-7; 7 bases agree with TRBD1. J gave up 7 bases and V 5 bases, and 14 bases lay outside the gene matches. Germline-derived CDR1 and CDR2 are LNHDA and SQIVND (reference sequence). There are 15 residues in the CDR3. For the CDR3, the DNA is TGTGCCAGTAGTTATAGAACCGGGACAGCGTGGGAGCAGTACTTC. Its protein is CASSYRTGTAWEQYF.

The V and J genes are TRBV19 and TRBJ2-1; possible D gene TRBD1, 5 bases. Germline loops: CDR1 LNHDA, CDR2 SQIVND (reference sequence). V was shortened by 7 bases and J by 6 bases, with 16 bases between the two germline ends. This CDR3 comprises 14 residues. CDR3 region: CASMRTSYPNEQFF. Written as DNA, the CDR3 is TGTGCCAGTATGAGGACAAGCTACCCCAATGAGCAGTTCTTC.

The chain has TRBV18 and TRBJ2-2, with D possibly being TRBD2 (5 bases). Germline V gene sequence: CDR1 KGHSH, CDR2 LQKENI. The CDR3 spans 14 residues. V lost 3 bases to trimming and J lost 8 bases, with 13 bases between them. The CDR3 is CASSPRTPEGELFF. CDR3 nucleotide sequence: TGTGCCAGCTCACCGCGGACTCCGGAGGGGGAGCTGTTTTTT. Filled out from reference TRBV18 and TRBJ2-2, the complete variable domain reads NAGVMQNPRHLVRRRGQEARLRCSPMKGHSHVYWYRQLPEEGLKFMVYLQKENIIDESGMPKERFSAEFPKEGPSILRIQQVVRGDSAAYFCASSPRTPEGELFFGEGSRLTVL.

This chain connects TRBV18 to TRBJ2-7; unclear D gene. Between the trimmed V and J ends, which lost 0 bases and 3 bases, there was a span of 6 bases. The CDR3 loop spans 13 amino acids. CDR1 and CDR2 from the germline V gene are KGHSH and LQKENI. The CDR3 DNA sequence: TGTGCCAGCTCACCACCCCAGCGCTACGAGCAGTACTTC. Residues: CASSPPQRYEQYF.

The chain employs TRBV27 and TRBJ2-1; 12 positions match TRBD2. The CDR3 loop spans 16 amino acids. Germline loops: CDR1 MNHEY, CDR2 SMNVEV (reference sequence). V gave up 3 bases and J gave up 4 bases; unmatched junction bases: 4. The CDR3 coding sequence is TGTGCCAGCAGTTTCCGGACTAGCGGGGCTTACAATGAGCAGTTCTTC. Protein product: CASSFRTSGAYNEQFF.

The CDR3 nucleotides read TGTGCCAGCAGTTCCCTTGAGACCCAGTACTTC. Protein: CASSSLETQYF. The chain couples TRBV6-5 to TRBJ2-5, with unresolved D. Trimming removed 4 bases from V and 5 bases from J, with 5 bases in between. The CDR3 has 11 residues. Germline V gives CDR1 MNHEY, CDR2 SVGAGI.

The V and J genes are TRBV11-2 and TRBJ2-3; the match to TRBD1 covers 8 bases. The germline CDR1 and CDR2 sequences are SGHAT and FQNNGV. The CDR3 runs to 15 residues. Losses at the gene ends were 5 bases for V and 3 bases for J; bases not matched to a gene: 7. The CDR3 region is CASSSRGQETDTQYF. In DNA, the CDR3 is TGTGCCAGCAGCAGCAGGGGACAGGAGACAGATACGCAGTATTTT.

This clone was detected once. The rearrangement links TRBV7-2 to TRBJ1-4; 10 bases agree with TRBD1. Germline CDR1 SGHTA, CDR2 FQGNSA. CDR3 length: 16 residues. J lost 5 bases, V lost 1 base, and 4 bases had no gene match. CDR3 sequence: CASSLGQGQGNEKLFF. The CDR3 coding sequence is TGTGCCAGCAGCTTAGGGCAGGGACAGGGGAATGAAAAACTGTTTTTT.

The rearrangement links TRBV7-2 to TRBJ2-7; possible D gene TRBD2, 6 bases. Per the germline V gene, CDR1 is SGHTA and CDR2 is FQGNSA. Trimming took off 8 bases at V and 0 bases at J, with 8 bases between the two ends. This CDR3 has 12 residues. This CDR3 is CASVSGSYEQYF. CDR3 nucleotides: TGTGCCAGCGTTAGCGGCTCCTACGAGCAGTACTTC.

J is TRBJ2-6 and V is TRBV19; D remains unclear. CDR1 and CDR2 from the germline V gene are LNHDA and SQIVND (reference sequence). V was trimmed by 7 bases and J by 0 bases, leaving 10 bases between them. This CDR3 comprises 15 residues. The CDR3 nucleotides read TGTGCCAGTACGCGCAGTTCCTCTGGGGCCAACGTCCTGACTTTC. It translates to CASTRSSSGANVLTF.

The chain carries TRBV5-8 and TRBJ1-1, with 7 positions matching TRBD1. V was clipped by 2 bases and J by 10 bases; unmatched bases: 11. The germline V gene has CDR1 SGHTS and CDR2 YDEGEE. The CDR3 length is 14 residues. The CDR3 coding sequence is TGTGCCAGCAGCTTCCGGACAGGCCCGGGCGGAGCTTTCTTT. As protein: CASSFRTGPGGAFF.

This rearrangement joins TRBV4-3 to TRBJ2-3, with a weak D call TRBD1 (5 bases). The V end lost 0 bases, the J end lost 6 bases, and 13 bases lay between the germline ends. The CDR3 extends over 15 amino acids. The germline gives CDR1 LGHNA, CDR2 YSLEER. CDR3 nucleotides: TGCGCCAGCAGCCAAGAAAGTAGGGGTCACGATACGCAGTATTTT. Translated: CASSQESRGHDTQYF.